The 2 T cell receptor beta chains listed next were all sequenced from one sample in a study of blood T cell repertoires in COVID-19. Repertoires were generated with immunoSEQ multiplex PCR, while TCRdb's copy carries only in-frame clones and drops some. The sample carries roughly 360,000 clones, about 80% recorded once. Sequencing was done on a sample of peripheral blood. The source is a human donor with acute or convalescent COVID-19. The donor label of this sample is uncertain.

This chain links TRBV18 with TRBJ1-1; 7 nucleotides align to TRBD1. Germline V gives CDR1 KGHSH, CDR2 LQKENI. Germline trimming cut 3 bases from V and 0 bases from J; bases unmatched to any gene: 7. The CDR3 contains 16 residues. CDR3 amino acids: CASSPFQQGMNTEAFF. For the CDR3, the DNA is TGTGCCAGCTCACCGTTCCAACAGGGGATGAACACTGAAGCTTTCTTT.

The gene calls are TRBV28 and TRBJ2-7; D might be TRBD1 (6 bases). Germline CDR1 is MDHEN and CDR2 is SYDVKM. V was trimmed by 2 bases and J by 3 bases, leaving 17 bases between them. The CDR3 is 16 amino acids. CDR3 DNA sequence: TGTGCCAGCAGTTTAATCTCCGGACAGCCGATCTACGAGCAGTACTTC. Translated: CASSLISGQPIYEQYF.